This T cell receptor (beta chain) was documented in a study of T cell repertoires in cytomegalovirus infection (dated by TCRdb to the late 2010s). At the level of the whole study: Alongside well-studied HLA-B-restricted epitopes, the peptide stimulations were aimed at recently identified HLA-C-restricted CMV epitopes, whose presentation resists viral immunomodulation. Because public TCR beta signatures pointed to carriage of CMV infection together with the matching HLA type, the HLA type of each donor mattered for the analysis. Here is what the overall study found, with its caveats: In the ex vivo response, HLA-C-restricted CMV-specific TCR beta clonotypes were dominant, and in two of eight donors the single most frequent clonotype came from this HLA-C-restricted group. In both this cohort and an independent approximately 350-donor cohort, the cumulative frequency of public TCR beta family members distinguished carriers of CMV infection plus the relevant HLA type.

Sequencing took place on an Illumina HiSeq 1500. Clones were called with MiXCR by TCRdb after fastp trimmed the public reads at Q25, and only in-frame beta chains were retained. Records with the same CDR3 protein are collapsed into one entry carrying the most frequent genes and DNA. Here the sample has some 900,000 distinct CDR3 sequences; around a third occur a single time. The ten most abundant clones make up around 11% of the sample. The intended sense of this specimen's treatment or condition label: in vitro stimulation with specific CMV peptide epitopes to enrich CMV-specific T cells. Concerning this clonotype itself: What antigen it recognizes has not been identified. Base qualities are missing; no much larger clone stands one base away.

Clipping removes 10 bases from V and 8 bases from J, with 8 as the unmatched junction base count. The CDR3 runs 12 residues from the cysteine to the phenylalanine. The only DNA kept is the CDR3, 36 bases in frame from the first base. Sequences SNHLY (CDR1) and FYNNEI (CDR2) are obtained from the germline V gene. The clonotype originates from a human donor in good health (CMV status not recorded). Some clones in this sample may be carry-over from other donors' samples. The sample was cultured CD8+ T cells from PBMCs, taken from culture after CMV antigen stimulation. Here the chain combines TRBV2 and TRBJ1-2, and 9 junction bases match TRBD1. The DNA sequence is TGTGCCATCCGGGACAGGGTTAAGGGCTACACCTTC. It translates to CAIRDRVKGYTF. Supplemented by the reference TRBV2 and TRBJ1-2 proteins around the CDR3, the complete variable domain is EPEVTQTPSHQVTQMGQEVILRCVPISNHLYFYWYRQILGQKVEFLVSFYNNEISEKSEIFDDQFSVERPDGSNFTLKIRSTKLEDSAMYFCAIRDRVKGYTFGSGTRLTVV.